The next 14 T cell receptor beta chains were all read from a single sample in a study of OX40 agonist ivuxolimab in advanced cancers. Using immunoSEQ multiplex PCR, the repertoire was profiled, and TCRdb retains in-frame clones only, with some absent. Of about 120,000 clones in the sample, 85% to 90% were seen once. The starting material was CD4+ or CD8+ T cells sorted from blood, obtained in a trial of the OX40 agonist ivuxolimab. The receptors shown here come from an adult with an advanced solid tumor such as melanoma, head and neck, liver or kidney cancer.

CDR3 bases: TGTGCCAGCCGCCCCGTTGGACAGGGCCGCAACTATGGCTACACCTTC. Protein product: CASRPVGQGRNYGYTF. The chain employs TRBV28 and TRBJ1-2; 8 bases are shared with TRBD1. Per germline, CDR1 MDHEN and CDR2 SYDVKM. The CDR3 covers 16 residues. The trim removed 8 bases at V and 2 bases at J, leaving 13 bases unmatched.

This chain links TRBV5-6 with TRBJ2-7; D is perhaps TRBD1 (6 bases). The germline V gene encodes CDR1 SGHDT and CDR2 YYEEEE. CDR3 size: 13 residues. V lost 6 bases and J 2 bases, leaving 12 bases between the germline ends. The CDR3 DNA follows: TGTGCCAGCACCCGGGACACCACCTACGAGCAGTACTTC. Amino acid sequence: CASTRDTTYEQYF.

V is TRBV6-1 and J is TRBJ2-7, with D possibly matching TRBD2 (5 bases). This CDR3 region has 14 residues. Trimming removed 5 bases at V and 2 bases at J, with 13 bases between. The germline gives CDR1 MNHNS, CDR2 SASEGT. The CDR3 loop reads CASSPRVPPYEQYF. The DNA of the CDR3 is TGTGCCAGCAGTCCGAGGGTTCCCCCCTACGAGCAGTACTTC.

The chain joins TRBV2 to TRBJ1-1; 7 positions agree with TRBD1. The CDR3 has 13 residues. The germline V gene has CDR1 SNHLY and CDR2 FYNNEI. The V segment lost 8 bases and the J segment 0 bases; nucleotides outside the gene matches: 3. The CDR3 bases are TGTGCCAGCGAGGGACAGATGAACACTGAAGCTTTCTTT. It specifies CASEGQMNTEAFF.

This chain uses TRBV25-1 with TRBJ2-5, with 7 bases lining up with TRBD1. Germline V gene sequence: CDR1 MGHDK, CDR2 SYGVNS. The V segment lost 8 bases and the J segment 7 bases; nucleotides outside the gene matches: 4. The CDR3 is 11 amino acids. CDR3 bases: TGTGCCAGCGGCGCAGGGGGGACCCAGTACTTC. Encoded protein: CASGAGGTQYF. Complete variable domain (other parts from reference TRBV25-1 and TRBJ2-5): EADIYQTPRYLVIGTGKKITLECSQTMGHDKMYWYQQDPGMELHLIHYSYGVNSTEKGDLSSESTVSRIRTEHFPLTLESARPSHTSQYLCASGAGGTQYFGPGTRLLVL.

The chain is built from TRBV13 and TRBJ1-3; D is perhaps TRBD1 (5 bases). Trimming took off 5 bases at V and 5 bases at J, with 10 bases between the two ends. CDR1 is PRHDT, CDR2 FYEKMQ, per germline (reference sequence). The CDR3 spans 13 residues. This CDR3 reads CASSPPGRNTIYF. The CDR3 nucleotides read TGTGCCAGCAGCCCTCCGGGGCGAAACACCATATATTTT.

V is TRBV7-9 and J is TRBJ1-4; a weak D match, TRBD1 (5 bases). The CDR3 is made up of 14 amino acids. Germline V gene sequence: CDR1 SEHNR, CDR2 FQNEAQ (reference sequence). V was shortened by 5 bases and J by 10 bases, with 17 bases between the two germline ends. The CDR3 is CASSPEPPGRKLFF. In DNA, the CDR3 is TGTGCCAGCAGCCCGGAACCCCCAGGGAGAAAACTGTTTTTT.

The J gene is TRBJ2-7, the V gene TRBV18, with 7 nucleotides matching TRBD1. The germline gives CDR1 KGHSH, CDR2 LQKENI. This CDR3 contains 14 residues. V dropped 3 bases and J dropped 4; count of bases not matched to a gene: 6. CDR3 sequence (DNA): TGTGCCAGCTCACCCCGGGACAGTGGTTACGAGCAGTACTTC. It codes for CASSPRDSGYEQYF.

V gene TRBV11-2 combines with J gene TRBJ2-5; a possible D gene is TRBD2 (6 bases). V lost 5 bases, J lost 7 bases, and 20 bases lay in between. This CDR3 has 15 amino acids. Germline V gene data show CDR1 as SGHAT and CDR2 as FQNNGV. The DNA of the CDR3 is TGTGCCAGCAGCCCGCGGGACCGCGTCGTCTGGACCCAGTACTTC. This translates into CASSPRDRVVWTQYF.

The chain couples TRBV5-4 to TRBJ1-3; the match to TRBD1 covers 9 bases. From germline, CDR1 is SGHNT and CDR2 YYREEE (reference sequence). V gave up 3 bases and J gave up 4 bases; unmatched junction bases: 8. The CDR3 sequence is 16 residues long. The CDR3 coding sequence is TGTGCCAGCAGCTGGGCCGGGACAGGGAGCGGAAACACCATATATTTT. Protein product: CASSWAGTGSGNTIYF.

J is TRBJ2-7 and V is TRBV28; 8 positions agree with TRBD1. Germline values: CDR1 MDHEN, CDR2 SYDVKM. The CDR3 spans 16 residues. The V and J ends lost 5 bases and 0 bases, in that order; junction bases with no gene match: 9. The CDR3 region is CASSTGQGYVSYEQYF. In nucleotides, the CDR3 is TGTGCCAGCAGTACCGGACAGGGATACGTCTCCTACGAGCAGTACTTC.

The CDR3 DNA sequence: TGTGCCAGCAGCTTAGGCAGGGGCACAGATACGCAGTATTTT. Translating gives CASSLGRGTDTQYF. This chain connects TRBV7-2 to TRBJ2-3; tentatively, D is TRBD1 (5 bases). V was clipped by 1 base and J by 1 base, with 6 bases between them. In germline, CDR1 is SGHTA, CDR2 FQGNSA. The CDR3 contains 14 residues.

This clone was seen more than once but under ten times. This chain uses TRBV7-9 with TRBJ1-1; D gene uncertain. CDR1 and CDR2 (germline): SEHNR, FQNEAQ (reference sequence). The V end lost 5 bases, the J end lost 3 bases, and 7 bases lay between the germline ends. There are 12 residues in the CDR3. The CDR3, as DNA: TGTGCCAGCAGCCGCCGGGACACTGAAGCTTTCTTT. Translated: CASSRRDTEAFF. The complete variable domain, with remaining parts taken from reference TRBV7-9 and TRBJ1-1, reads DTGVSQNPRHKITKRGQNVTFRCDPISEHNRLYWYRQTLGQGPEFLTYFQNEAQLEKSRLLSDRFSAERPKGSFSTLEIQRTEQGDSAMYLCASSRRDTEAFFGQGTRLTVV.

The V call is TRBV5-1, the J call TRBJ2-7; tentative D call: TRBD1 (6 bases). Trimming took 3 bases from V and 3 from J, leaving 10 bases between them. The V gene's germline CDR1 is SGHRS and CDR2 YFSETQ. The CDR3 length is 13 residues. The CDR3 loop is CASSWETGYEQYF. Here the CDR3 DNA reads TGCGCCAGCAGCTGGGAGACAGGCTACGAGCAGTACTTC. The full variable domain, its missing parts supplied by reference TRBV5-1 and TRBJ2-7, is KAGVTQTPRYLIKTRGQQVTLSCSPISGHRSVSWYQQTPGQGLQFLFEYFSETQRNKGNFPGRFSGRQFSNSRSEMNVSTLELGDSALYLCASSWETGYEQYFGPGTRLTVT.